The clone carrying this TCR beta chain has just one count. Measured with immunoSEQ multiplex PCR; TCRdb has only the in-frame clones, and not every one. The table lists approximately 300,000 clones, 70% to 90% of them singletons, with about 4.1% in the top ten. The sample is drawn from a study of blood T cell repertoires in COVID-19. Background on the study: Sites in the United States, Italy and Spain provided acute and convalescent COVID-19 samples. T cells, B-cell-depleted T cells, or PBMCs supplied cDNA or gDNA.

In terms of age and location, participants ranged from roughly 18 to 95 years and lived in approximately 26 US areas. In assigning cohorts, the study relied on participant-reported clinical history. Per the germline V gene, CDR1 is MNHEY and CDR2 is SVGAGI. V lost 5 bases, J lost 7 bases, and 9 bases lay in between. This CDR3 comprises 12 residues. The clonotype comes from a woman aged 30 to 39 who had recovered from COVID-19. This chain uses TRBV6-5 with TRBJ1-5; D remains ambiguous. Input material: PBMCs or T cells enriched from blood (not recorded which). CDR3 region: CASSTANQPQHF. In nucleotides, the CDR3 is TGTGCCAGCAGTACCGCGAACCAGCCCCAGCATTTT.